These T cell receptor beta chains were read from a single sample in a study of B cell selection in AIRE deficiency. Produced via immunoSEQ multiplex PCR; TCRdb's table is partial and in-frame only. The sample holds about 18,000 clones, more than 85% seen once. The sequenced sample was CD4+CD25+ Tregs sorted from PBMCs. These receptors all stem from a human donor in good health. Both conserved end residues are part of each CDR3. The order of the fields is V gene, clone size, D gene, J gene, CDR3 protein, CDR3 DNA. A D gene is named only where the DNA matches it firmly. Not every row has a clone size; where given, it reads once, few, many or a size class.

V: TRBV10-2; size: -; D: TRBD2; J: TRBJ2-1; CDR3: CASTSGRAPREQFF; DNA: TGCGCCAGCACTAGCGGGAGGGCTCCTAGGGAGCAGTTCTTC
V: TRBV5-1; size: -; D: -; J: TRBJ1-4; CDR3: CASSLAPDNEKLFF; DNA: TGCGCCAGCAGCTTGGCCCCAGATAATGAAAAACTGTTTTTT
V: TRBV10-3; size: -; D: -; J: TRBJ1-5; CDR3: CAISDRGDQPQHF; DNA: TGTGCCATCAGTGACAGGGGCGATCAGCCCCAGCATTTT
V: TRBV6-6; size: once; D: -; J: TRBJ2-7; CDR3: CASSYLAPYEQYF; DNA: TGTGCCAGCAGTTATTTGGCCCCCTACGAGCAGTACTTC
V: TRBV6-5; size: -; D: -; J: TRBJ2-2; CDR3: CASSLSQGNTGELFF; DNA: TGTGCCAGCAGTCTTTCACAGGGGAACACCGGGGAGCTGTTTTTT
V: TRBV7-9; size: -; D: TRBD1; J: TRBJ1-2; CDR3: CASSFGQASIGYTF; DNA: TGTGCCAGCAGTTTCGGACAGGCGTCGATAGGCTACACCTTC
V: TRBV5-1; size: -; D: TRBD1; J: TRBJ1-6; CDR3: CASSLGQGATGSPLHF; DNA: TGCGCCAGCAGCTTGGGGCAGGGGGCGACGGGGTCACCCCTCCACTTT
V: TRBV2; size: once; D: -; J: TRBJ1-3; CDR3: CASISGRLNSGNTIYF; DNA: TGTGCCAGCATTTCAGGACGGCTGAACTCTGGAAACACCATATATTTT
V: TRBV5-1; size: -; D: -; J: TRBJ2-7; CDR3: CASSLILGYEQYF; DNA: TGCGCCAGCAGCTTGATTTTGGGATACGAGCAGTACTTC
V: TRBV28; size: -; D: -; J: TRBJ2-5; CDR3: CASSTRRRLRETQYF; DNA: TGTGCCAGCAGTACCCGACGCAGGTTGCGAGAGACCCAGTACTTC
V: TRBV27; size: once; D: -; J: TRBJ2-1; CDR3: CASSFTTRGAGEQFF; DNA: TGTGCCAGCAGTTTTACGACTAGGGGGGCGGGTGAGCAGTTCTTC
V: TRBV28; size: -; D: -; J: TRBJ2-1; CDR3: CATVRGTRLGEQFF; DNA: TGTGCCACCGTCAGGGGGACTCGGCTCGGTGAGCAGTTCTTC
V: TRBV5-1; size: -; D: -; J: TRBJ1-3; CDR3: CASRTGSSGNTIYF; DNA: TGCGCCAGCCGTACAGGGAGCTCTGGAAACACCATATATTTT
V: TRBV5-1; size: -; D: TRBD1; J: TRBJ2-3; CDR3: CASSYRGDTQYF; DNA: TGCGCCAGCAGCTACAGGGGAGATACGCAGTATTTT
V: TRBV19; size: -; D: -; J: TRBJ1-1; CDR3: CASSKTRLEPFF; DNA: TGTGCCAGTAGTAAAACCAGGCTCGAGCCTTTCTTT
V: TRBV2; size: -; D: -; J: TRBJ1-1; CDR3: CASSIGVMGTEAFF; DNA: TGTGCCAGCTCGATCGGGGTAATGGGCACTGAAGCTTTCTTT
V: TRBV9; size: few; D: TRBD2; J: TRBJ2-3; CDR3: CASSVVGGTSGFTDTQYF; DNA: TGTGCCAGCAGCGTAGTAGGGGGGACTAGCGGATTCACAGATACGCAGTATTTT
V: TRBV18; size: -; D: -; J: TRBJ2-7; CDR3: CASSPQGSSYEQYF; DNA: TGTGCCAGCTCACCTCAGGGGTCCTCCTACGAGCAGTACTTC
V: TRBV10-3; size: -; D: TRBD1; J: TRBJ2-7; CDR3: CATADRGISEQYF; DNA: TGTGCCACCGCGGACAGGGGGATTTCCGAGCAGTACTTC
V: TRBV14; size: -; D: TRBD2; J: TRBJ2-5; CDR3: CASSQSQRDWETQYF; DNA: TGTGCCAGCAGCCAATCCCAGCGGGATTGGGAGACCCAGTACTTC
V: TRBV20-1; size: -; D: -; J: TRBJ2-2; CDR3: CSARGPGELFF; DNA: TGCAGTGCTAGAGGACCCGGGGAGCTGTTTTTT
V: TRBV7-9; size: -; D: -; J: TRBJ2-7; CDR3: CASSSSSYEQYF; DNA: TGTGCCAGCAGCTCCTCCTCCTACGAGCAGTACTTC
V: TRBV5-1; size: -; D: -; J: TRBJ2-1; CDR3: CASSSRGQGHNEQFF; DNA: TGCGCCAGCAGCTCGCGCGGGCAGGGCCACAATGAGCAGTTCTTC
V: TRBV5-4; size: -; D: TRBD1; J: TRBJ1-2; CDR3: CASSLTGGWGYTF; DNA: TGTGCCAGCAGCTTGACAGGGGGCTGGGGCTACACCTTC
V: TRBV28; size: -; D: -; J: TRBJ2-7; CDR3: CASSRDESYQVGQYF; DNA: TGTGCCAGCAGCCGGGACGAGTCTTACCAGGTGGGGCAGTACTTC
V: TRBV5-5; size: -; D: -; J: TRBJ1-2; CDR3: CASSGGLLADYGYTF; DNA: TGTGCCAGCAGCGGGGGCCTTCTGGCTGACTATGGCTACACCTTC
V: TRBV6-6; size: once; D: TRBD2; J: TRBJ2-7; CDR3: CASQRAGVAGDEQYF; DNA: TGTGCCAGCCAGCGGGCGGGGGTTGCAGGTGACGAGCAGTACTTC
V: TRBV11-1; size: -; D: -; J: TRBJ2-1; CDR3: CASSSGGGTGEQFF; DNA: TGTGCCAGCAGCTCTGGAGGCGGCACGGGTGAGCAGTTCTTC
V: TRBV27; size: -; D: -; J: TRBJ1-3; CDR3: CASSLQNGNTIYF; DNA: TGTGCCAGCAGTTTACAGAATGGAAACACCATATATTTT
V: TRBV7-2; size: -; D: -; J: TRBJ1-6; CDR3: CASSLGAGVPSSPLHF; DNA: TGTGCCAGCAGCTTAGGGGCGGGGGTCCCTTCTTCACCCCTCCACTTT
V: TRBV7-6; size: -; D: -; J: TRBJ2-2; CDR3: CASSPGRPPGELFF; DNA: TGTGCCAGCAGCCCGGGTAGGCCGCCCGGGGAGCTGTTTTTT
V: TRBV6-6; size: -; D: TRBD1; J: TRBJ1-2; CDR3: CASRPGTGPYGYTF; DNA: TGTGCCAGCAGACCCGGGACAGGGCCCTATGGCTACACCTTC
V: TRBV5-1; size: -; D: -; J: TRBJ1-4; CDR3: CASRGETVWGNPNEKLFF; DNA: TGCGCCAGCAGGGGTGAGACTGTGTGGGGAAACCCTAATGAAAAACTGTTTTTT
V: TRBV6-5; size: -; D: -; J: TRBJ2-7; CDR3: CASSYEGEGGYEQYF; DNA: TGTGCCAGCAGTTACGAGGGGGAGGGTGGCTACGAGCAGTACTTC
V: TRBV11-2; size: -; D: -; J: TRBJ2-1; CDR3: CASSLNRAGNEQFF; DNA: TGTGCCAGCAGCTTAAACAGGGCAGGGAATGAGCAGTTCTTC
V: TRBV7-4; size: -; D: -; J: TRBJ2-7; CDR3: CASSLRLAGDEQYF; DNA: TGTGCCAGCAGCTTAAGGCTAGCCGGCGACGAGCAGTACTTC
V: TRBV9; size: once; D: -; J: TRBJ2-1; CDR3: CASPRDWGNEQFF; DNA: TGTGCCAGCCCGAGGGATTGGGGTAATGAGCAGTTCTTC
V: TRBV9; size: -; D: -; J: TRBJ2-6; CDR3: CASSGGSSGGANVLTF; DNA: TGTGCCAGCAGCGGCGGCAGCTCGGGAGGGGCCAACGTCCTGACTTTC
V: TRBV7-3; size: -; D: -; J: TRBJ2-1; CDR3: CASSLNPISYNEQFF; DNA: TGTGCCAGCAGCTTAAATCCTATCTCCTACAATGAGCAGTTCTTC
V: TRBV19; size: -; D: TRBD1; J: TRBJ1-5; CDR3: CASSMKPGQNQPQHF; DNA: TGTGCCAGTAGTATGAAACCGGGACAGAATCAGCCCCAGCATTTT